Presented here are 14 T cell receptor beta chains from one specimen sequenced in a study of cytomegalovirus exposure and HLA in healthy donors. Primers: 60 Vbeta forward and 13 Jbeta reverse. TCRdb keeps only in-frame clones here, not all; method: immunoSEQ multiplex PCR. Seen here are some 180,000 clones, roughly 13% observed once, and the top ten hold under 10%. Sequencing was performed on PBMCs. The receptors come from a man over 45 in good health and CMV-seropositive.

This clone was counted a few times. The chain couples TRBV5-6 to TRBJ1-2, with a weak D call TRBD1 (6 bases). This CDR3 is 16 amino acids long. Germline V lookup: CDR1 SGHDT, CDR2 YYEEEE. V lost 3 bases, J lost 2 bases, and 17 bases lay in between. CDR3 sequence reads: CASSWINREKNYGYTF. In nucleotides, the CDR3 is TGTGCCAGCAGCTGGATCAACAGGGAGAAGAACTATGGCTACACCTTC. Supplemented by reference TRBV5-6 and TRBJ1-2, the full variable domain reads DAGVTQSPTHLIKTRGQQVTLRCSPKSGHDTVSWYQQALGQGPQFIFQYYEEEERQRGNFPDRFSGHQFPNYSSELNVNALLLGDSALYLCASSWINREKNYGYTFGSGTRLTVV.

This clone was detected a few times. The J gene is TRBJ1-1, the V gene TRBV2; 7 nucleotides align to TRBD1. CDR1 is SNHLY and CDR2 is FYNNEI in the germline V gene. The CDR3 is 14 amino acids. V was pared by 6 bases and J by 1 base, with 5 bases of the junction left unmatched. CDR3 sequence: CASSYGTANTEAFF. CDR3 DNA: TGTGCCAGCAGCTACGGGACAGCGAACACTGAAGCTTTCTTT.

V gene TRBV28 combines with J gene TRBJ2-2; D possibly corresponds to TRBD1 (6 bases). The CDR3 is 14 residues long. The V end lost 6 bases, the J end lost 1 base, and 9 bases lay between the germline ends. Germline CDR1 and CDR2: MDHEN and SYDVKM. CDR3 sequence (DNA): TGTGCCAGCAGGCCGGGACAGAACACCGGGGAGCTGTTTTTT. Translated: CASRPGQNTGELFF. Using reference TRBV28 and TRBJ2-2 for the parts outside the CDR3, the full variable domain is DVKVTQSSRYLVKRTGEKVFLECVQDMDHENMFWYRQDPGLGLRLIYFSYDVKMKEKGDIPEGYSVSREKKERFSLILESASTNQTSMYLCASRPGQNTGELFFGEGSRLTVL.

The CDR3 protein is CASSPSHQPQHF. In DNA form, the CDR3 reads TGTGCCAGTAGCCCCTCCCATCAGCCCCAGCATTTT. The V and J genes are TRBV19 and TRBJ1-5; D is uncertain. The CDR3 totals 12 residues. V gave up 6 bases and J gave up 5 bases, with 8 bases separating them. CDR1 is LNHDA and CDR2 is SQIVND in the germline V gene (reference sequence).

This clone was seen only a few times. Other DNA sequences in the same sample also yield this CDR3. V is TRBV4-3 and J is TRBJ1-1; D possibly corresponds to TRBD1 (5 bases). V lost 0 bases to trimming and J lost 5 bases, with 10 bases between them. The CDR3 extends over 14 amino acids. Germline CDR1 is LGHNA and CDR2 is YSLEER. CDR3: CASSQELRGTEAFF. CDR3 DNA sequence: TGCGCCAGCAGCCAAGAACTCCGGGGGACTGAAGCTTTCTTT.

This chain uses TRBV27 with TRBJ2-3, with 8 bases lining up with TRBD2. V trimming: 0 bases; J trimming: 4 bases; junction bases outside the gene matches: 3. The CDR3 is made up of 15 amino acids. Germline-derived CDR1 and CDR2 are MNHEY and SMNVEV (reference sequence). CDR3 loop: CASSLSVSGADTQYF. The DNA of the CDR3 is TGTGCCAGCAGTTTATCGGTTAGCGGGGCAGATACGCAGTATTTT.

This clone was found a few times. The gene calls are TRBV6-1 and TRBJ2-1; unclear D gene. The ends were cut back, 8 bases at V and 2 bases at J, with 10 bases in the middle. The CDR3 sequence is 13 residues long. Germline CDR1 reads MNHNS; CDR2 reads SASEGT. This CDR3 reads CASGIRAYNEQFF. In DNA, the CDR3 is TGTGCCAGCGGTATCCGGGCCTACAATGAGCAGTTCTTC.

This clone was counted a few times. The chain employs TRBV20-1 and TRBJ1-2; D unclear. Germline CDR1 and CDR2: DFQATT and SNEGSKA (reference sequence). The germline V and J ends were trimmed by 3 bases and 6 bases, with 8 bases remaining between them. The CDR3 has 11 amino acids. This CDR3 reads CSASDTDGYTF. The DNA of the CDR3 is TGCAGTGCTAGCGACACCGATGGCTACACCTTC.

The chain recombines TRBV30 with TRBJ1-2, with D unclear. The germline V gene encodes CDR1 GTSNPN and CDR2 SVGIG (reference sequence). This CDR3 spans 12 amino acids. Trimming shortened V by 0 bases and J by 8 bases, and 10 bases separated the two germline ends. The CDR3 coding sequence is TGTGCCTGGAGTGTACGGTCCGGGGGCTACACCTTC. It specifies CAWSVRSGGYTF.

The rearrangement links TRBV28 to TRBJ2-7, with TRBD2 as a possible D gene (6 bases). This CDR3 is built from 15 residues. Germline V gives CDR1 MDHEN, CDR2 SYDVKM. Trimming cost V 3 bases and J 2 bases, with 14 bases left between them. CDR3 sequence reads: CASSFLTGGAYEQYF. The CDR3 DNA sequence: TGTGCCAGCAGTTTCTTAACCGGGGGAGCCTACGAGCAGTACTTC.

This clone was counted between two and nine times. The chain has TRBV4-3 and TRBJ2-1; possible D gene TRBD1, 5 bases. From germline, CDR1 is LGHNA and CDR2 YSLEER. The V and J ends lost 3 bases and 5 bases respectively, with 20 bases between them. CDR3 size: 17 residues. The CDR3 loop is CASSHYDRFIAHNEQFF. The CDR3, as DNA: TGCGCCAGCAGCCATTATGACAGATTCATCGCCCACAATGAGCAGTTCTTC.

This clone occurred a few times. The V and J genes are TRBV9 and TRBJ1-1, with D unresolved. V was cut by 0 bases and J by 1 base, with 7 bases left in between. The CDR3 covers 14 residues. Germline loops: CDR1 SGDLS, CDR2 YYNGEE. The CDR3 loop reads CASSVGLGNTEAFF. The CDR3 DNA is TGTGCCAGCAGCGTAGGTCTAGGGAACACTGAAGCTTTCTTT.

This clone has just a few counts. V gene TRBV9 combines with J gene TRBJ1-1, with D unclear. CDR3 length: 13 residues. Germline CDR1 is SGDLS and CDR2 is YYNGEE. The V end lost 3 bases, the J end lost 3 bases, and 9 bases lay between the germline ends. The DNA for the CDR3 is TGTGCCAGCAGCGGCGGGTGGTACACTGAAGCTTTCTTT. This sequence encodes CASSGGWYTEAFF.

This chain connects TRBV7-2 to TRBJ1-5; 7 positions agree with TRBD1. Germline V gene data show CDR1 as SGHTA and CDR2 as FQGNSA. This CDR3 is built from 16 residues. With V trimmed by 4 bases and J by 0 bases, 6 bases remained unmatched. The CDR3 loop reads CASSSGQLYSNQPQHF. DNA for the CDR3: TGTGCCAGCAGCTCGGGACAGCTTTATAGCAATCAGCCCCAGCATTTT.